The 21 T cell receptor beta chains in this list originate from one sample, sequenced in a study of T cells after yellow fever vaccination. TCRdb re-analysed the 5' RACE reads in MiXCR, keeping a single row per CDR3 protein. The table has 150,000 to 200,000 distinct CDR3 sequences, about a tenth seen once. This material consisted of CD8+ T cells sorted from PBMCs, taken 45 days after the yellow fever booster vaccination. These receptors all stem from a man between 18 and 35 years old who received the YFV17D yellow fever vaccine.

This clonotype turned up a few times. The chain joins TRBV27 to TRBJ2-1; 7 bases map to TRBD1. CDR3 length: 16 amino acids. Germline CDR1 MNHEY, CDR2 SMNVEV (reference sequence). Trimming at V came to 2 bases and at J to 6 bases, leaving 10 bases not matched to a gene. CDR3 sequence: CASSLEAATGSNEQFF. In DNA, the CDR3 is TGTGCCAGCAGTTTAGAGGCAGCGACAGGGAGCAATGAGCAGTTCTTC.

This clonotype has only a few counts. This chain links TRBV4-1 with TRBJ2-5; 7 nucleotides agree with TRBD2. Germline V gene lookup returns CDR1 MGHRA and CDR2 YSYEKL. The V gene end was trimmed by 0 bases and the J gene end by 3 bases; junction bases not matched to a gene: 4. The CDR3 covers 15 residues. The CDR3 region has the DNA TGCGCCAGCAGCCAAGATCCGGGGGGTAAAGAGACCCAGTACTTC. This gives the protein CASSQDPGGKETQYF.

V is TRBV4-3 and J is TRBJ2-2; 9 positions agree with TRBD1. With V trimmed by 1 base and J by 6 bases, 9 bases remained unmatched. This CDR3 is 17 amino acids long. Germline assignment: CDR1 LGHNA and CDR2 YSLEER. The CDR3 protein is CASSQGGTGMESGELFF. DNA for the CDR3: TGCGCCAGCAGCCAAGGCGGGACAGGGATGGAATCCGGGGAGCTGTTTTTT.

Notes on this clonotype: A read error is possible here, since a much larger clone lies one base away. This chain connects TRBV3-1 to TRBJ2-3; D not certain. The CDR3 consists of 14 residues. Germline values: CDR1 LGHDT, CDR2 YNNKEL (reference sequence). CDR3 amino acids: CAGSQAATPDTQYF. Written as DNA, the CDR3 is TGTGCCGGCAGCCAAGCAGCCACTCCAGATACGCAGTATTTT.

Only a few counts were recorded for this clonotype. This chain connects TRBV7-7 to TRBJ2-3; 10 bases line up with TRBD1. Germline trimming cut 1 base from V and 10 bases from J; bases unmatched to any gene: 5. The germline V gene encodes CDR1 SSHAT and CDR2 FNYEAQ (reference sequence). The CDR3 consists of 14 residues. In nucleotides, the CDR3 is TGTGCCAGCAGCTTAGGACAGGGGGCAGGCGCGCAGTATTTT. Its protein is CASSLGQGAGAQYF.

This clonotype was detected only a few times. The chain employs TRBV28 and TRBJ2-2; 7 nucleotides agree with TRBD1. V was pared by 7 bases and J by 6 bases, with 11 bases of the junction left unmatched. The CDR3 runs to 15 residues. Germline V gene data show CDR1 as MDHEN and CDR2 as SYDVKM. The CDR3 DNA follows: TGTGCCAGCAAGTTGACAGGGAGTTTCCCCGGGGAGCTGTTTTTT. Protein: CASKLTGSFPGELFF.

The chain has TRBV6-2 or TRBV6-3 and TRBJ2-3; TRBD2 matches at 10 bases. The V gene end was trimmed by 4 bases and the J gene end by 8 bases; junction bases not matched to a gene: 6. Germline loops: CDR1 MNHEY, CDR2 SVGEGT. The CDR3 contains 14 residues. CDR3 DNA: TGTGCCAGCAGTTGGTCCGGGACTAGCGCTACGCAGTATTTT. Protein: CASSWSGTSATQYF.

CDR3 protein: CASSPPTGAGTGELFF. CDR3 in DNA: TGTGCCAGCTCACCACCGACGGGCGCCGGCACCGGGGAGCTGTTTTTT. The genes are TRBV18 and TRBJ2-2; D gene unclear. The CDR3 contains 16 residues. V lost 0 bases and J lost 4, with 12 bases in between. Germline V gene data show CDR1 as KGHSH and CDR2 as LQKENI. Looking up the rest from reference TRBV18 and TRBJ2-2 gives the full variable domain: NAGVMQNPRHLVRRRGQEARLRCSPMKGHSHVYWYRQLPEEGLKFMVYLQKENIIDESGMPKERFSAEFPKEGPSILRIQQVVRGDSAAYFCASSPPTGAGTGELFFGEGSRLTVL.

This clonotype occurred a few times. This CDR3 reads CASSLGRFGEAFF. CDR3 in DNA: TGTGCCAGCAGTTTAGGGCGATTCGGCGAAGCTTTCTTT. The V gene is TRBV12-3 or TRBV12-4, the J gene TRBJ1-1; D ambiguous. CDR3 size: 13 residues. The germline V and J ends were trimmed by 1 base and 8 bases, with 11 bases remaining between them.

This clonotype has at least ten counts. The chain employs TRBV10-3 and TRBJ2-5; no definite D call. The CDR3 totals 13 residues. Germline V CDR1 and CDR2: ENHRY, SYGVKD. Between the trimmed V and J ends, which lost 9 bases and 4 bases, there was a span of 15 bases. The CDR3 sequence is CAIGKRWAETQYF. The CDR3 DNA sequence: TGTGCCATAGGCAAGCGTTGGGCAGAGACCCAGTACTTC.

This sequence joins TRBV4-1 and TRBJ1-1; 7 nucleotides line up with TRBD1. Trimming removed 7 bases from V and 5 bases from J; junction bases left unmatched: 13. CDR3 length equals 15 residues. The V gene's germline CDR1 is MGHRA and CDR2 YSYEKL. CDR3 nucleotide sequence: TGCGCCAGCACCTCAAGGGAGGGGGCGCGTACTGAAGCTTTCTTT. Translated: CASTSREGARTEAFF.

The chain couples TRBV4-1 to TRBJ2-1, with 11 nucleotides matching TRBD2. Germline V gene lookup returns CDR1 MGHRA and CDR2 YSYEKL. The CDR3 runs to 15 residues. The trim removed 5 bases at V and 10 bases at J, leaving 10 bases unmatched. The CDR3 here is CASSKLAGELEEQFF. CDR3 nucleotides: TGCGCCAGCAGCAAACTAGCGGGGGAGTTGGAGGAGCAGTTCTTC.

The chain has TRBV4-1 and TRBJ2-5, with D tentatively TRBD1 (6 bases). Germline CDR1 is MGHRA and CDR2 is YSYEKL. CDR3 length: 16 residues. V was pared by 1 base and J by 1 base, with 13 bases between. The CDR3 region has the DNA TGCGCCAGCAGCCAAGTATGGGGGCCCACCCAAGAGACCCAGTACTTC. Protein: CASSQVWGPTQETQYF.

This chain uses TRBV3-1 with TRBJ2-5, with a possible D match to TRBD2 (5 bases). The V end lost 0 bases, the J end lost 2 bases, and 13 bases lay between the germline ends. The CDR3 totals 16 residues. Germline CDR1 LGHDT, CDR2 YNNKEL (reference sequence). The CDR3 nucleotides are TGTGCCAGCAGCCAAGAGGGGTGGGGAGCTCAAGAGACCCAGTACTTC. The encoded protein is CASSQEGWGAQETQYF.

This clonotype was observed a few times. The chain's CDR3 is CASSFFRDRFYNSPLHF. The CDR3 DNA reads as TGTGCCAGCAGCTTCTTCCGGGACAGATTCTATAATTCACCCCTCCACTTT. The chain joins TRBV21-1 to TRBJ1-6; TRBD1 is the table's D call and was not checked against the DNA. TRBV21-1 is a documented pseudogene. CDR3 length: 17 residues.

This clonotype was detected a few times. The V call is TRBV7-9, the J call TRBJ1-1; tentatively, D is TRBD1 (6 bases). Per germline, CDR1 SEHNR and CDR2 FQNEAQ (reference sequence). Between the trimmed V and J ends, which lost 6 bases and 0 bases, there was a span of 14 bases. There are 15 residues in the CDR3. Written as DNA, the CDR3 is TGTGCCAGCAGTGAGGACACAGGGATGAACACTGAAGCTTTCTTT. This sequence encodes CASSEDTGMNTEAFF.

The chain combines TRBV25-1 with TRBJ2-5, with 9 bases that match TRBD1. V lost 8 bases, J lost 5 bases, and 12 bases stayed unmatched. From germline, CDR1 is MGHDK and CDR2 SYGVNS. The CDR3 runs to 15 residues. This CDR3 is CASGNLDRGGETQYF. CDR3 in DNA: TGTGCCAGCGGGAACCTGGACAGGGGTGGTGAGACCCAGTACTTC.

The chain joins TRBV7-6 to TRBJ2-7, with D unclear. Trimming left V 2 bases short and J 6 bases short, with 8 bases between. This CDR3 has 12 residues. The germline V gene has CDR1 SGHVS and CDR2 FNYEAQ. The DNA for the CDR3 is TGTGCCAGCAGCTTAAGTGTGGGCGAGCAGTACTTC. Translated, it gives CASSLSVGEQYF.

Regarding this clonotype: One junction end does not reproduce the germline sequence, and a read error may be involved. The chain joins TRBV3-1 to TRBJ2-5; 8 nucleotides agree with TRBD1. From germline, CDR1 is LGHDT and CDR2 YNNKEL (reference sequence). CDR3 length: 15 residues. Here the CDR3 DNA reads TGTGACAGCAGCCCGAAGACAGGGGTGAGGGAGACCCAGTACTTC. Its protein product is CDSSPKTGVRETQYF.

The sample holds a few counts of this clonotype. CDR3 sequence reads: CASSPGFKGRDEQYF. The CDR3 coding sequence is TGCGCCAGCAGCCCGGGTTTTAAGGGGAGGGACGAGCAGTACTTC. This rearrangement joins TRBV4-3 to TRBJ2-7, with TRBD2 identical over 7 bases. The CDR3 runs to 15 residues. Germline loops: CDR1 LGHNA, CDR2 YSLEER. V lost 4 bases to trimming and J lost 5 bases; unmatched junction nucleotides: 11.

This chain links TRBV12-3 or TRBV12-4 with TRBJ1-2; D gene uncertain. The CDR3 sequence is 12 residues long. V dropped 7 bases and J dropped 5 bases, with 11 bases sitting between them. The CDR3 DNA is TGTGCCAGCACTTTGAGCCGATATGGCTACACCTTC. Translated: CASTLSRYGYTF.